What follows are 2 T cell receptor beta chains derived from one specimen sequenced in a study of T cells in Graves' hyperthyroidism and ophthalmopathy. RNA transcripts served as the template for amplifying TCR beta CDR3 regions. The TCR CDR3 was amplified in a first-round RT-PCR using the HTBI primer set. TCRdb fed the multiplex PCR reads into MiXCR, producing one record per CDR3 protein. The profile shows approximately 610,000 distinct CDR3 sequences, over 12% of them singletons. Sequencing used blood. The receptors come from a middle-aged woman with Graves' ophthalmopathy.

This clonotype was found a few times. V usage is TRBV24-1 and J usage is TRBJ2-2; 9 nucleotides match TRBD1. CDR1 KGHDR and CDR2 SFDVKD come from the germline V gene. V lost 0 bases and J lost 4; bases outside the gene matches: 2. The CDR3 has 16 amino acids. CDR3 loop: CATSDLTGGGTGELFF. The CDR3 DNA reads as TGTGCCACCAGTGATTTGACAGGGGGCGGCACCGGGGAGCTGTTTTTT.

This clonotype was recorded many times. Here the CDR3 DNA reads TGTGCCAGCAGCATACAGGGGTATGGCTACACCTTC. Amino acid sequence: CASSIQGYGYTF. The V and J genes are TRBV7-9 and TRBJ1-2; 7 positions agree with TRBD1. The germline V gene has CDR1 SEHNR and CDR2 FQNEAQ (reference sequence). CDR3 length: 12 residues. J was trimmed by 5 bases and V by 5 bases; bases with no gene match: 2.